These 15 T cell receptor beta chains were sequenced from one sample in a study of T cell responses to AZD1222 COVID-19 vaccine. The repertoire was sequenced with immunoSEQ multiplex PCR; TCRdb's copy has only in-frame clones and lacks some. Of tens of thousands of clones listed, just over 90% are singletons. The sample here was peripheral blood, taken on day 0 of AZD1222 vaccination. The receptor source for this set is an adult in good health.

The chain combines TRBV19 with TRBJ2-2; 9 nucleotides line up with TRBD2. V was pared by 6 bases and J by 6 bases, with 11 bases of the junction left unmatched. From germline, CDR1 is LNHDA and CDR2 SQIVND (reference sequence). The CDR3 runs 16 residues. The CDR3 DNA is TGTGCCAGTAGGATATTGGGACTAGCTTACCCCGGGGAGCTGTTTTTT. Its translation: CASRILGLAYPGELFF.

The gene calls are TRBV3-1 (or the pseudogene TRBV3-2) and TRBJ1-2; D unclear. The CDR3 contains 14 residues. Germline V gene data show CDR1 as LGHDT and CDR2 as YNNKEL (reference sequence). Trimming stripped 1 base from V and 5 bases from J, with 11 bases between. In DNA, the CDR3 is TGTGCCAGCAGCCAAGGAACAGATCCTTATGGCTACACCTTC. It translates to CASSQGTDPYGYTF.

The chain uses TRBV18 and TRBJ2-7; D possibly corresponds to TRBD2 (6 bases). Per the germline V gene, CDR1 is KGHSH and CDR2 is LQKENI. V gave up 3 bases and J gave up 4 bases, with 22 bases separating them. The CDR3 loop spans 17 amino acids. As DNA, the CDR3 is TGTGCCAGCTCACCCAAGGGCCTTCGCGCGGGGAGATACGAGCAGTACTTC. Its protein product is CASSPKGLRAGRYEQYF.

This chain uses TRBV27 with TRBJ2-7, with 10 bases aligning to TRBD2. V shed 0 bases, J shed 10 bases, and the junction held 24 bases outside the gene matches. Germline CDR1 MNHEY, CDR2 SMNVEV (reference sequence). This CDR3 is built from 20 residues. The CDR3 region has the DNA TGTGCCAGCAGTTTATCGGGTTCTGGACTAGCGGATCTTCCAGCTAACTATCAGTACTTC. It specifies CASSLSGSGLADLPANYQYF.

With regard to this clone: At one end the junction does not follow the germline gene, possibly because of a read error. The V call is TRBV7-7, the J call TRBJ2-3; D is possibly TRBD2 (5 bases). The CDR3 covers 15 residues. From germline, CDR1 is SSHAT and CDR2 FNYEAQ (reference sequence). In DNA, the CDR3 is TGTGCTAGCAGCTTAGTTTCGGGGAGCACAGATACGCAGTATTTT. Protein: CASSLVSGSTDTQYF.

The rearrangement links TRBV10-3 to TRBJ1-1; possibly TRBD1 for D (5 bases). The CDR3 is 13 amino acids. Germline loops: CDR1 ENHRY, CDR2 SYGVKD. V shed 6 bases and J shed 2 bases, with 10 bases lying between them. The chain's CDR3 is CAIRKTENTEAFF. The DNA for the CDR3 is TGTGCCATCAGAAAGACAGAAAACACTGAAGCTTTCTTT.

The chain joins TRBV12-5 to TRBJ2-7; D is uncertain. The CDR3 loop spans 12 amino acids. Trimming stripped 6 bases from V and 7 bases from J, with 13 bases between. Germline V gives CDR1 LGHNT, CDR2 FRNRAP. CDR3 bases: TGTGCTAGTGGCCCCCCAGTTGGTGAGCAGTACTTC. Translating gives CASGPPVGEQYF.

Remarks on this clone: In the same sample, other DNA sequences code for this CDR3. V gene TRBV18 combines with J gene TRBJ2-7; no firm D call. Per the germline V gene, CDR1 is KGHSH and CDR2 is LQKENI. This CDR3 has 12 residues. V shed 3 bases and J shed 0 bases, with 3 bases lying between them. CDR3 bases: TGTGCCAGCTCACCCAACTCCTACGAGCAGTACTTC. Translation gives CASSPNSYEQYF.

The chain employs TRBV3-1 (or the pseudogene TRBV3-2) and TRBJ2-7; the match to TRBD1 covers 8 bases. Germline V gene lookup returns CDR1 LGHDT and CDR2 YNNKEL (reference sequence). V gave up 6 bases and J gave up 2 bases; unmatched junction bases: 3. The CDR3 runs to 13 residues. The CDR3 DNA is TGTGCCAGCAGACTACAGGGGGCCTACGAGCAGTACTTC. Translated, it gives CASRLQGAYEQYF.

The V gene is TRBV7-2, the J gene TRBJ2-3; no firm D call. The ends were cut back, 5 bases at V and 6 bases at J, with 9 bases in the middle. The CDR3 contains 12 residues. Germline V gene data show CDR1 as SGHTA and CDR2 as FQGNSA. The CDR3 DNA sequence: TGTGCCAGCAGCCCCACCCCGGATACGCAGTATTTT. Its protein is CASSPTPDTQYF.

V is TRBV24-1 and J is TRBJ1-1; D is possibly TRBD1 (5 bases). Trimming cost V 3 bases and J 7 bases, with 8 bases left between them. CDR3 size: 12 residues. The germline CDR1 and CDR2 sequences are KGHDR and SFDVKD. The CDR3 DNA follows: TGTGCCACCAGTGATCTGAGGGGTGAAGCTTTCTTT. It translates to CATSDLRGEAFF.

V is TRBV4-2 and J is TRBJ2-3; 9 bases agree with TRBD1. CDR1 is LGHNA, CDR2 YNFKEQ, per germline. J was trimmed by 3 bases and V by 3 bases; bases with no gene match: 19. The CDR3 spans 20 residues. CDR3 loop: CASSQKGSYSGTGRTDTQYF. The CDR3 nucleotides read TGTGCCAGCAGCCAGAAGGGGAGCTACTCCGGGACAGGGCGGACAGATACGCAGTATTTT.

The rearrangement joins TRBV19 to TRBJ2-5; D perhaps matches TRBD1 (6 bases). Deletions cut 7 bases from V and 3 bases from J, with 18 bases between. The germline V gene encodes CDR1 LNHDA and CDR2 SQIVND (reference sequence). The CDR3 covers 15 residues. The CDR3 loop reads CASTNTDSGKETQYF. CDR3 sequence (DNA): TGTGCCAGTACTAATACGGACAGCGGAAAAGAGACCCAGTACTTC.

This rearrangement joins TRBV6-5 to TRBJ1-1; TRBD1 might be the D (5 bases). Germline V gene data show CDR1 as MNHEY and CDR2 as SVGAGI. Trimming took 0 bases from V and 5 from J, leaving 13 bases between them. The CDR3 sequence is 15 residues long. CDR3 sequence (DNA): TGTGCCAGCAGTTACTCGATTAAGGGGAGTACTGAAGCTTTCTTT. Encoded protein: CASSYSIKGSTEAFF.

V usage is TRBV5-1 and J usage is TRBJ2-5, with 7 bases that match TRBD1. Germline V gives CDR1 SGHRS, CDR2 YFSETQ. This CDR3 is built from 14 residues. Unmatched junction bases numbered 2, after V lost 2 bases and J lost 1 base. The CDR3 spells CASSFTGVQETQYF. For the CDR3, the DNA is TGCGCCAGCAGCTTTACAGGGGTCCAAGAGACCCAGTACTTC.